A single sample is the source of the 16 T cell receptor beta chains below, sequenced in a study of CD8 T cells in Susac syndrome. cDNA came from about 0.46 to 1 ug RNA primed by random hexamers. One entry per CDR3 protein, called by TCRdb with MiXCR from the immunoSEQ multiplex PCR reads. Counted here are about 400,000 distinct CDR3 sequences, around 85% occurring once; the ten biggest clones make up under 0.15%. Sequenced: CD8+ T cells from PBMCs. These receptors were obtained from a human donor with multiple sclerosis.

Worth noting for this clonotype: A much larger clone lies one base from this, so it may be a read error. J is TRBJ1-1 and V is TRBV7-9; D ambiguous. With 5 bases removed from V and 5 bases from J, the gap between germline ends came to 9 bases. The CDR3 loop spans 12 amino acids. The germline CDR1 and CDR2 sequences are SEHNR and FQNEAQ (reference sequence). CDR3 in DNA: TGTGCCAGCAGCCAAGGGAAAACTGAAGCTTTCTTT. Translation gives CASSQGKTEAFF.

The chain joins TRBV6-2 or TRBV6-3 to TRBJ2-1; 10 bases fit TRBD2. Germline-derived CDR1 and CDR2 are MNHEY and SVGEGT. This CDR3 has 16 amino acids. After removal of 6 bases from V and 6 bases from J, the junction contained 11 bases not matched to a gene. Written as DNA, the CDR3 is TGTGCCAGCAGCCCCTTACTGGGACTAGCGAGCAATGAGCAGTTCTTC. Protein: CASSPLLGLASNEQFF.

The chain is built from TRBV4-1 and TRBJ1-1; 10 nucleotides line up with TRBD1. The CDR3 consists of 15 residues. J lost 4 bases, V lost 3 bases, and 5 bases had no gene match. Per the germline V gene, CDR1 is MGHRA and CDR2 is YSYEKL. The CDR3: CASSQVTGGFTEAFF. The CDR3 DNA sequence: TGCGCCAGCAGCCAGGTGACAGGGGGCTTCACTGAAGCTTTCTTT.

This rearrangement joins TRBV20-1 to TRBJ1-5; D not certain. The CDR3 sequence is 16 residues long. Trimming cost V 0 bases and J 0 bases, with 12 bases left between them. Germline V gene sequence: CDR1 DFQATT, CDR2 SNEGSKA (reference sequence). The CDR3 region is CSAREVGTASNQPQHF. DNA of the CDR3: TGCAGTGCTAGAGAGGTAGGCACAGCTAGCAATCAGCCCCAGCATTTT.

This clonotype was recorded once. CDR3 DNA sequence: TGTGCCAGTAGTATAGTGGGCGGCAGGGGAGTGCATCAGCCCCAGCATTTT. It encodes CASSIVGGRGVHQPQHF. The chain is built from TRBV19 and TRBJ1-5; a weak D match, TRBD1 (6 bases). The V end lost 1 base, the J end lost 5 bases, and 18 bases lay between the germline ends. The CDR3 is 17 amino acids. Looked up from germline, CDR1 is LNHDA and CDR2 is SQIVND (reference sequence).

The chain couples TRBV6-1 to TRBJ2-7; D is undetermined. The CDR3 runs 13 residues. Germline CDR1 reads MNHNS; CDR2 reads SASEGT. Trimming shortened V by 7 bases and J by 4 bases, and 14 bases separated the two germline ends. The CDR3 coding sequence is TGTGCCAGCACCCCGGACCTCTTTTACGAGCAGTACTTC. Translation: CASTPDLFYEQYF.

This clonotype was detected once. The genes are TRBV7-6 and TRBJ2-2; 9 bases line up with TRBD2. V gave up 1 base and J gave up 1 base; unmatched junction bases: 1. The CDR3 spans 16 residues. CDR1 and CDR2 from the germline V gene are SGHVS and FNYEAQ. This chain's CDR3 is CASSLEAGGNTGELFF. In nucleotides, the CDR3 is TGTGCCAGCAGCTTAGAAGCGGGGGGGAACACCGGGGAGCTGTTTTTT.

The chain employs TRBV4-1 and TRBJ1-5; D is unclear. The length of the CDR3 is 14 residues. Trimming cost V 0 bases and J 4 bases, with 7 bases left between them. In germline, CDR1 is MGHRA, CDR2 YSYEKL. CDR3 DNA sequence: TGCGCCAGCAGCCAAGAGAGTTTTAATCAGCCCCAGCATTTT. This codes for CASSQESFNQPQHF.

The chain joins TRBV9 to TRBJ1-2; no clear D gene. The germline V gene has CDR1 SGDLS and CDR2 YYNGEE. The CDR3 is 14 amino acids. V was clipped by 6 bases and J by 0 bases, with 12 bases between them. Here the CDR3 reads CASNSQWSNYGYTF. The DNA for the CDR3 is TGTGCCAGCAACTCACAGTGGTCTAACTATGGCTACACCTTC.

The gene calls are TRBV30 and TRBJ1-1; D remains unclear. V was shortened by 3 bases and J by 4 bases, with 9 bases between the two germline ends. This CDR3 is 12 amino acids long. The germline gives CDR1 GTSNPN, CDR2 SVGIG (reference sequence). The CDR3 region has the DNA TGTGCCTGGAGCGCTCTAGGCACTGAAGCTTTCTTT. Protein sequence: CAWSALGTEAFF.

The CDR3 protein is CASSTSNSYNEQFF. The CDR3, as DNA: TGTGCCAGTAGTACCAGCAACTCCTACAATGAGCAGTTCTTC. This chain links TRBV19 with TRBJ2-1; D gene unclear. Trimming pared 4 bases from V and 0 bases from J, leaving 7 bases between. Germline CDR1 is LNHDA and CDR2 is SQIVND (reference sequence). This CDR3 is built from 14 residues.

J is TRBJ1-6 and V is TRBV20-1; a weak D match, TRBD1 (5 bases). The V end lost 5 bases, the J end lost 9 bases, and 17 bases lay between the germline ends. This CDR3 contains 14 residues. The germline V gene has CDR1 DFQATT and CDR2 SNEGSKA (reference sequence). The CDR3: CSAPYSVRGSPLHF. The CDR3 region has the DNA TGCAGTGCTCCCTACAGCGTGAGGGGTTCACCCCTCCACTTT.

The V call is TRBV11-2, the J call TRBJ2-7; D tentatively fits TRBD1 or TRBD2 (5 bases each). Trimming left V 1 base short and J 0 bases short, with 19 bases between. Germline V gene data show CDR1 as SGHAT and CDR2 as FQNNGV. This CDR3 spans 18 amino acids. The CDR3 loop is CASSLGEPPGTRSYEQYF. CDR3 sequence (DNA): TGTGCCAGCAGCTTAGGTGAGCCCCCGGGGACCCGCTCCTACGAGCAGTACTTC.

The rearrangement links TRBV9 to TRBJ2-1, with D unresolved. This CDR3 region has 14 residues. Looked up from germline, CDR1 is SGDLS and CDR2 is YYNGEE. V lost 4 bases and J lost 7, with 15 bases in between. CDR3 loop: CASSLFRGPNEQFF. CDR3 bases: TGTGCCAGCAGCCTGTTTAGAGGACCTAATGAGCAGTTCTTC.

This clonotype was seen only a few times. The J gene is TRBJ1-2, the V gene TRBV6-5, with D possibly matching TRBD1 (6 bases). Per the germline V gene, CDR1 is MNHEY and CDR2 is SVGAGI. There are 14 residues in the CDR3. Trimming removed 3 bases at V and 2 bases at J, with 10 bases between. The CDR3 DNA reads TGTGCCAGCAGTTATGGGCAGGGGAACTATGGCTACACCTTC. Translation gives CASSYGQGNYGYTF.

This clonotype was observed once. The chain recombines TRBV12-3 or TRBV12-4 with TRBJ2-5; no definite D call. Trimming stripped 5 bases from V and 5 bases from J, with 15 bases between. The CDR3 loop spans 14 amino acids. The CDR3 nucleotides are TGTGCCAGCAGTCGCGCGGCGATGTTGGAGACCCAGTACTTC. Translation: CASSRAAMLETQYF.